The entry that follows covers one T cell receptor (beta chain) sequence. The data stem from a study of cytomegalovirus exposure and HLA in healthy donors. Generated by immunoSEQ multiplex PCR, the TCRdb table keeps only in-frame clones and is missing some. This table has roughly 140,000 clones, about 89% appearing once. Germline V CDR1 and CDR2: SGHNT, YYREEE (reference sequence). Trimming shortened V by 6 bases and J by 1 base, and 16 bases separated the two germline ends. This CDR3 is 15 amino acids long. The sequencing input was PBMCs. This sequence was found in a woman under 30 in good health and CMV-seropositive. The genes are TRBV5-4 and TRBJ1-1; D is unresolved. The CDR3 DNA reads as TGTGCCAGCACCCCCAAGCCCCCCGAGAACACTGAAGCTTTCTTT. Protein product: CASTPKPPENTEAFF.